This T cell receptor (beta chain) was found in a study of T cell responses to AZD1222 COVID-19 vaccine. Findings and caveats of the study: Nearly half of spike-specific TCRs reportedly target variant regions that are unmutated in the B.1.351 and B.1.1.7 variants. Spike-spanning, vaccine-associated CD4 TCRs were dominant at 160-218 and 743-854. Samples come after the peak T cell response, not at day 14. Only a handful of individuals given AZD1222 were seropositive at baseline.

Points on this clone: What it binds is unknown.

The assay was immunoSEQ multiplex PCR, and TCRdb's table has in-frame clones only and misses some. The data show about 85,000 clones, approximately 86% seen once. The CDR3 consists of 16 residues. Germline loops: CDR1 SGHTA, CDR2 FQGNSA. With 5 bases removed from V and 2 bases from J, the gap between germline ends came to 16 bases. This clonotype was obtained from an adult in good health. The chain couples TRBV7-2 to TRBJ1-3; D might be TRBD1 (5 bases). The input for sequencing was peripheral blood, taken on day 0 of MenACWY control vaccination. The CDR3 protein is CASSVVGLSAGNTIYF. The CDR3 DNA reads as TGTGCCAGCAGCGTCGTGGGGCTAAGCGCTGGAAACACCATATATTTT.